This T cell receptor (beta chain) comes out of a study of blood T cell repertoires in COVID-19. For the study at large: The samples span acute and convalescent COVID-19 from the United States, Italy and Spain.

V lost 4 bases, J lost 2 bases, and 4 bases stayed unmatched. Germline CDR1 and CDR2: LGHDT and YNNKEL (reference sequence). The CDR3 loop spans 14 amino acids. This clone was seen a few times. The same CDR3 can be traced to other DNA sequences in this sample. Original methodology: Counts of nucleated cells, estimated from reference gene primer amplification, were obtained. TCRdb's copy holds only in-frame clones and misses some; the assay was immunoSEQ multiplex PCR. V and J calls and clone size are given by that table; D and trimming were obtained from the DNA. The sample includes roughly 200,000 clones, approximately 85% of them seen just once. Before being deemed recovered, Cohort 3 donors had two negative PCRs, clearance, or symptom resolution.

Sample: PBMCs or T cells enriched from blood (not recorded which). This chain joins TRBV3-1 (or the pseudogene TRBV3-2) and TRBJ2-7; 8 bases line up with TRBD1. This sequence originates from a man in his forties who had recovered from COVID-19. The CDR3 DNA is TGTGCCAGCAGCCCCGGGACAGGAACCTACGAGCAGTACTTC. Translation gives CASSPGTGTYEQYF.